This TCR beta chain appears in the sequencing data of a study of T cells in localized non-small cell lung cancer. Whole-study results and caveats: The highest T cell clonality was in uninvolved adjacent lung, above tumor. The tumor had only one region sequenced, so heterogeneity remains possible.

Trimming cost V 4 bases and J 2 bases; bases outside gene matches: 8. The germline V gene encodes CDR1 LNHDA and CDR2 SQIVND (reference sequence). The CDR3 covers 16 residues. Comments on this clone: Its antigen is unknown.

Clones were sequenced by immunoSEQ multiplex PCR, and TCRdb holds only the in-frame ones, with some missing. The profile shows 27,000 or so clones, roughly 80% of them singletons. This TCR derives from a woman aged 35-75 years with stage I lung adenocarcinoma. V gene TRBV19 combines with J gene TRBJ2-5; 9 bases fit TRBD2. Specimen: peripheral blood, collected before any cancer treatment. This CDR3 is CASSKPSGGLQETQYF. The CDR3, as DNA: TGTGCCAGTAGTAAACCGAGCGGGGGGTTGCAAGAGACCCAGTACTTC. The complete variable domain, with remaining parts taken from reference TRBV19 and TRBJ2-5, reads DGGITQSPKYLFRKEGQNVTLSCEQNLNHDAMYWYRQDPGQGLRLIYYSQIVNDFQKGDIAEGYSVSREKKESFPLTVTSAQKNPTAFYLCASSKPSGGLQETQYFGPGTRLLVL.